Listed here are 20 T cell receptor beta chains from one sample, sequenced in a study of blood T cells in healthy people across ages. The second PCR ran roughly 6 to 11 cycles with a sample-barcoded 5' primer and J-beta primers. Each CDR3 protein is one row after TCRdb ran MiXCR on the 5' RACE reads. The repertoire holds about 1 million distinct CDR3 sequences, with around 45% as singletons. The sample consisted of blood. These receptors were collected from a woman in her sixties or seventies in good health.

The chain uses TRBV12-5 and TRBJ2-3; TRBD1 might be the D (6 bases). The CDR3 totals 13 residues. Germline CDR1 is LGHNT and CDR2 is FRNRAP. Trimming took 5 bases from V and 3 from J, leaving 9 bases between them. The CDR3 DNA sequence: TGTGCTAGTGGTCCTACAGGGACAGATACGCAGTATTTT. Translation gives CASGPTGTDTQYF.

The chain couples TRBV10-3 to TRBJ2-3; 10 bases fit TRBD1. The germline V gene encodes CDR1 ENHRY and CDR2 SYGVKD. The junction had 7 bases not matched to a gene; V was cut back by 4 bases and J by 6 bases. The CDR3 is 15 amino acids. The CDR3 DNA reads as TGTGCCATCAGTGGTGACAGGGGGCTCTCGGATACGCAGTATTTT. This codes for CAISGDRGLSDTQYF.

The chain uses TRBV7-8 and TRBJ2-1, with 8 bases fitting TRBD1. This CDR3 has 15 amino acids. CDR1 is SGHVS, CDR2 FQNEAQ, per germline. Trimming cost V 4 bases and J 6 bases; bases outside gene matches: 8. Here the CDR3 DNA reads TGTGCCAGCAGCTCTAGACAGGGGCAGGGCAATGAGCAGTTCTTC. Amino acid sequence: CASSSRQGQGNEQFF.

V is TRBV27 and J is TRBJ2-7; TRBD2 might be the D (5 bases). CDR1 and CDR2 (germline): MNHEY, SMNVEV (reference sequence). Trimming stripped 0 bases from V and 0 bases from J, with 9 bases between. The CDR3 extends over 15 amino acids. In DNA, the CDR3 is TGTGCCAGCAGTTTATCGAGAGGGAGCTCCTACGAGCAGTACTTC. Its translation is CASSLSRGSSYEQYF.

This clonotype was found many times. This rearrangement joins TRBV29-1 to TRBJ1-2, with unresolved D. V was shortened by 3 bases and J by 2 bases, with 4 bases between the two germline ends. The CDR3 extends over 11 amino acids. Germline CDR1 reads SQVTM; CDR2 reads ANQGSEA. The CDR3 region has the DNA TGCAGCGTTGAGGGGAACTATGGCTACACCTTC. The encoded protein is CSVEGNYGYTF.

The CDR3 DNA sequence: TGTGCCAGCAAAGCAGGGAAAAACATTCAGTACTTC. Amino acid sequence: CASKAGKNIQYF. The V and J genes are TRBV2 and TRBJ2-4, with D possibly TRBD1 on 5 matching bases. V was clipped by 7 bases and J by 4 bases, with 8 bases between them. CDR3 length: 12 residues. The germline V gene has CDR1 SNHLY and CDR2 FYNNEI. The full variable domain, with the rest looked up from reference TRBV2 and TRBJ2-4, is EPEVTQTPSHQVTQMGQEVILRCVPISNHLYFYWYRQILGQKVEFLVSFYNNEISEKSEIFDDQFSVERPDGSNFTLKIRSTKLEDSAMYFCASKAGKNIQYFGAGTRLSVL.

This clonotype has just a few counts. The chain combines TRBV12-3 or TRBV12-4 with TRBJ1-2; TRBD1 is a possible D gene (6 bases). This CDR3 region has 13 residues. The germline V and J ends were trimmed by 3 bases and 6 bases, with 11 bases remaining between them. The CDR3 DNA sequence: TGTGCCAGCAGTTTCTCCCCAGGGGATGGCTACACCTTC. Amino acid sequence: CASSFSPGDGYTF.

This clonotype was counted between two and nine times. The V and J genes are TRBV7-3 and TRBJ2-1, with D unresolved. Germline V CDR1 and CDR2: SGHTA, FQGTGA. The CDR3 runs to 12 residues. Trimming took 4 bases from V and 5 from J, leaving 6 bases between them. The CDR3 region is CASSSTNNEQFF. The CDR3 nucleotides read TGTGCCAGCAGCTCCACCAACAATGAGCAGTTCTTC.

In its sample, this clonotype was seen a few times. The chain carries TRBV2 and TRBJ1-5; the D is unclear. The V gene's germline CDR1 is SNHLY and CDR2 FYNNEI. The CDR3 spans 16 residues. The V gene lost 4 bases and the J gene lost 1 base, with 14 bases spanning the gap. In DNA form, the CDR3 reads TGTGCCAGCAGTGCGAGTTCGTGGAACAGCAATCAGCCCCAGCATTTT. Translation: CASSASSWNSNQPQHF. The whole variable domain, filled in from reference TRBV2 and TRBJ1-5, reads EPEVTQTPSHQVTQMGQEVILRCVPISNHLYFYWYRQILGQKVEFLVSFYNNEISEKSEIFDDQFSVERPDGSNFTLKIRSTKLEDSAMYFCASSASSWNSNQPQHFGDGTRLSIL.

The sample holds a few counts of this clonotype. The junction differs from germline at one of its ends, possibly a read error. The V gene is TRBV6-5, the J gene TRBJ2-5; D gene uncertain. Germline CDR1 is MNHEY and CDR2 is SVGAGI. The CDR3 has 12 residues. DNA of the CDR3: TGTGCCAGCAGTTATGACCAGGAGACCCAGTACTTC. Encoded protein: CASSYDQETQYF.

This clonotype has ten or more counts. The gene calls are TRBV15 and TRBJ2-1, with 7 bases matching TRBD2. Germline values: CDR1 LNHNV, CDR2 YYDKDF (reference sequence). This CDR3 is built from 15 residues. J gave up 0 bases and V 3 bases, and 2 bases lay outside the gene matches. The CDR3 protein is CATSSVAGSYNEQFF. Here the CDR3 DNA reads TGTGCCACCAGCAGTGTAGCGGGCTCCTACAATGAGCAGTTCTTC. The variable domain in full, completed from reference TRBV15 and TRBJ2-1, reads DAMVIQNPRYQVTQFGKPVTLSCSQTLNHNVMYWYQQKSSQAPKLLFHYYDKDFNNEADTPDNFQSRRPNTSFCFLDIRSPGLGDTAMYLCATSSVAGSYNEQFFGPGTRLTVL.

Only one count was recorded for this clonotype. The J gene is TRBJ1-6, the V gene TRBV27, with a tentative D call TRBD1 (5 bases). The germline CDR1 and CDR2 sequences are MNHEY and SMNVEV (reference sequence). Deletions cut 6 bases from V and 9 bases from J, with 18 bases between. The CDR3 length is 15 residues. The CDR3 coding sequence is TGTGCCAGCAGCCCGGGGGGATGGGGCAGTTCACCCCTCCACTTT. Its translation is CASSPGGWGSSPLHF.

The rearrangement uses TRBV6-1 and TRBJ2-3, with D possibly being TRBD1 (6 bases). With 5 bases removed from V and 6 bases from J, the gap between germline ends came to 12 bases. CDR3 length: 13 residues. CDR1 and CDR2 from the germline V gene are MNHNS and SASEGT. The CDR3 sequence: CASSTTGMDTQYF. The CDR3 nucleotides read TGTGCCAGCAGTACAACAGGGATGGATACGCAGTATTTT.

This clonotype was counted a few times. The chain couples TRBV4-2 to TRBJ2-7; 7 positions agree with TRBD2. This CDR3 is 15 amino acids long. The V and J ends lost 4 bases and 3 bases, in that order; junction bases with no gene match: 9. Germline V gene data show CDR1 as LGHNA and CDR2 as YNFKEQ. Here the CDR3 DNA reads TGTGCCAGCAGCCTACCCATGCCGGGAGGCTACGAGCAGTACTTC. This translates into CASSLPMPGGYEQYF.

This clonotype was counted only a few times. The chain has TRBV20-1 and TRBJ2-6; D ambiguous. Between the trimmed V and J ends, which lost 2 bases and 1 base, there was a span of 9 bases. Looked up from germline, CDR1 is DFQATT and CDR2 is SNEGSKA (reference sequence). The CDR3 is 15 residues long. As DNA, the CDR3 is TGCAGTGCTAGACAGGATAGGTCTGGGGCCAACGTCCTGACTTTC. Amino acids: CSARQDRSGANVLTF.

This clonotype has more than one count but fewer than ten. The CDR3 nucleotides read TGTGCCAGCAGCCCAACGGACAGACTCTATGGCTACACCTTC. Translation: CASSPTDRLYGYTF. The chain uses TRBV3-1 and TRBJ1-2; D perhaps matches TRBD1 (6 bases). Germline V CDR1 and CDR2: LGHDT, YNNKEL (reference sequence). Trimming left V 4 bases short and J 4 bases short, with 13 bases between. This CDR3 contains 14 residues.

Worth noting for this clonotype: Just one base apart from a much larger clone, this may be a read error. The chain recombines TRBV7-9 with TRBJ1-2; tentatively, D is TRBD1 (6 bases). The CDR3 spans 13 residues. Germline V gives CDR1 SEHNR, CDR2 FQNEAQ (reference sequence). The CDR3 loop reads CASSPTGNYGHTF. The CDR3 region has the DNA TGTGCCAGCAGCCCTACAGGGAACTATGGCCACACCTTC.

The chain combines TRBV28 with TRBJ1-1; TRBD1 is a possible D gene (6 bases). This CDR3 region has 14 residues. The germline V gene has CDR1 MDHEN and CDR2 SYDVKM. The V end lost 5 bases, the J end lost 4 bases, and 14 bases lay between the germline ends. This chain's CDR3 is CASSVQGQITEAFF. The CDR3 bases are TGTGCCAGCAGTGTACAAGGACAGATCACTGAAGCTTTCTTT.

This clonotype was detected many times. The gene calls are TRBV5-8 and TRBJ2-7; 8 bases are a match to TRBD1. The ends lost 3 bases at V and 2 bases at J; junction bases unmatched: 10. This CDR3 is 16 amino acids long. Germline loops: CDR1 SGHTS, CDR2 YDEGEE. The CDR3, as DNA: TGTGCCAGCAGCTCCCTTAACAGGGGGTCCACCTACGAGCAGTACTTC. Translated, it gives CASSSLNRGSTYEQYF.

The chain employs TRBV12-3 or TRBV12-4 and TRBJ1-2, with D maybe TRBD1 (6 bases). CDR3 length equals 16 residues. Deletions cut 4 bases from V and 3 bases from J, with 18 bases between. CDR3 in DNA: TGTGCCAGCAGTTCGGTCCTCGGGGGCTTGGACTATGGCTACACCTTC. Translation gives CASSSVLGGLDYGYTF.